These T cell receptor beta chains were read from a single sample in a study of shared clonotypes between healthy human individuals. Sequenced by immunoSEQ multiplex PCR; TCRdb stores in-frame clones only, minus some. In the table there are roughly 2,300,000 clones, less than 95% of which are singletons. Source material: naive CD4+ T cells from PBMCs. The receptors come from a man aged 18-30 years in good health. Some clones in this sample may be carry-over from other donors' samples. The CDR3 runs from the conserved cysteine through the conserved F or W. The D gene is left open where the match is weak. Clone size is shown for a subset of rows, as once, few, many or a class of expanded clone.

CDR3 protein	CDR3 DNA	D gene	J gene	V gene	clone size
CASSYSRWRQETQYF	TGTGCCAGCAGTTACTCGCGGTGGAGGCAAGAGACCCAGTACTTC	-	TRBJ2-5	TRBV6-5	-
CASSRGRGGDTQYF	TGTGCCAGCAGCCGTGGCCGGGGCGGGGATACGCAGTATTTT	-	TRBJ2-3	TRBV7-2	-
CASRSGWVNTEAFF	TGTGCCAGCAGATCGGGATGGGTGAACACTGAAGCTTTCTTT	-	TRBJ1-1	TRBV5-5	-
CASSRTGFHEQYF	TGTGCCAGCAGTCGGACAGGGTTCCACGAGCAGTACTTC	TRBD1	TRBJ2-7	TRBV28	-
CASSSRTDRGGELFF	TGTGCCAGCAGTTCTCGAACGGACCGGGGAGGGGAGCTGTTTTTT	-	TRBJ2-2	TRBV28	-
CASSQGRRSSYNEQFF	TGCGCCAGCAGCCAAGGGCGGAGGAGCTCCTACAATGAGCAGTTCTTC	-	TRBJ2-1	TRBV4-1	-
CASSLMSGSTDTQYF	TGCGCCAGCAGCTTGATGTCCGGTAGCACAGATACGCAGTATTTT	-	TRBJ2-3	TRBV5-1	-
CASSPNRVLATEAFF	TGTGCCAGCAGCCCAAACAGGGTTCTCGCCACTGAAGCTTTCTTT	-	TRBJ1-1	TRBV5-4	-
CASRKSGDPGETQYF	TGTGCCAGCAGGAAATCGGGGGACCCTGGGGAGACCCAGTACTTC	-	TRBJ2-5	TRBV25-1	-
CASSDLRSYYGYTF	TGTGCCAGCAGTGACCTGAGGTCCTACTATGGCTACACCTTC	-	TRBJ1-2	TRBV2	-
CASSKVPGKEYF	TGTGCCAGCAGCAAAGTCCCGGGGAAGGAGTACTTC	-	TRBJ2-7	TRBV21-1	-
CASSVGQGNRILYEQYF	TGTGCCAGCAGCGTGGGACAGGGGAATCGTATTCTCTACGAGCAGTACTTC	TRBD1	TRBJ2-7	TRBV7-9	-
CASSLDGAGNTIYF	TGTGCCAGCAGCTTAGACGGGGCTGGAAACACCATATATTTT	-	TRBJ1-3	TRBV7-9	-
CASSHNREDTQYF	TGTGCCAGCAGTCACAACCGGGAGGATACGCAGTATTTT	-	TRBJ2-3	TRBV27	-
CASSLDAGTPAEQYF	TGTGCCAGCAGCTTGGACGCCGGGACCCCCGCCGAGCAGTACTTC	-	TRBJ2-7	TRBV5-4	-
CASTIRERDHNEQFF	TGTGCCAGCACCATCAGAGAGCGGGACCATAATGAGCAGTTCTTC	TRBD2	TRBJ2-1	TRBV7-8	-
CASSLRLAGSTDTQYF	TGTGCCAGCAGCCTCCGGCTAGCGGGATCGACAGATACGCAGTATTTT	TRBD2	TRBJ2-3	TRBV7-8	-
CASSPLGTGAYEQYF	TGTGCCAGCAGCCCCCTCGGGACAGGAGCCTACGAGCAGTACTTC	TRBD1	TRBJ2-7	TRBV11-2	-
CASSLTGPGGYTF	TGTGCCAGCAGTTTGACAGGTCCGGGTGGCTACACCTTC	-	TRBJ1-2	TRBV28	-
CASSPGQGFGGYTF	TGCGCCAGCAGCCCGGGACAGGGGTTCGGTGGCTACACCTTC	TRBD1	TRBJ1-2	TRBV5-1	-
CASSQDGLAGGLLAKNIQYF	TGTGCCAGCAGCCAAGATGGACTAGCGGGAGGACTTCTAGCCAAAAACATTCAGTACTTC	TRBD2	TRBJ2-4	TRBV4-2	-
CASSPTTGPYGYTF	TGCGCCAGCAGCCCAACTACAGGGCCCTATGGCTACACCTTC	-	TRBJ1-2	TRBV5-1	-
CASSPVRDNEQFF	TGCGCCAGCAGCCCCGTTAGAGACAATGAGCAGTTCTTC	-	TRBJ2-1	TRBV5-1	once
CASSAGLLYGYTF	TGTGCCAGCAGTGCCGGACTCCTCTATGGCTACACCTTC	-	TRBJ1-2	TRBV6-1	once
CASVSKWAEYSNQPQHF	TGTGCCAGCGTCTCTAAATGGGCAGAGTATAGCAATCAGCCCCAGCATTTT	-	TRBJ1-5	TRBV27	-
CSVPTVQETQYF	TGCAGCGTCCCGACAGTCCAAGAGACCCAGTACTTC	-	TRBJ2-5	TRBV29-1	-
CASSFPSGRPLDEQFF	TGTGCCAGCAGCTTTCCCAGCGGGAGGCCGTTAGATGAGCAGTTCTTC	TRBD2	TRBJ2-1	TRBV7-9	-
CASSLGAGGAYNEQFF	TGTGCCAGCAGTTTGGGGGCGGGGGGAGCCTACAATGAGCAGTTCTTC	TRBD2	TRBJ2-1	TRBV28	-
CASSFIFALGSSVAGPRTYEQYF	TGTGCCAGCAGTTTTATTTTTGCTCTGGGGTCATCGGTAGCGGGGCCTAGAACCTACGAGCAGTACTTC	TRBD2	TRBJ2-7	TRBV28	-
CASSGGPANEKLFF	TGTGCCAGCAGTGGGGGGCCGGCTAATGAAAAACTGTTTTTT	-	TRBJ1-4	TRBV28	-
CASSSGELFF	TGTGCCAGCAGTTCCGGGGAGCTGTTTTTT	-	TRBJ2-2	TRBV28	once
CASSFSAGGGPQDTQYF	TGTGCCAGCAGCTTTTCAGCGGGGGGAGGGCCCCAGGATACGCAGTATTTT	TRBD2	TRBJ2-3	TRBV7-6	-